This is a list of T cell receptor beta chains from one sample in a study of cytomegalovirus exposure and HLA in healthy donors. Produced via immunoSEQ multiplex PCR; TCRdb's table is partial and in-frame only. The table has more than 85,000 clones, 88% seen once. Specimen: PBMCs. These receptors were taken from a woman in her twenties or thirties in good health and CMV-seropositive. Each CDR3 is given without its conserved first and last residue.

j_call cdr3_length v_call cdr3_aa
TRBJ2-1 12 TRBV5-6 ASCVVGHYNEQF
TRBJ2-7 10 TRBV7-2 ASSFPTYEQY
TRBJ2-5 15 TRBV2 ASSEGLAGGPQETQY
TRBJ2-1 13 TRBV5-1 ASSFAPVSGNEQF
TRBJ2-5 12 TRBV2 ASSPRKNQETQY
TRBJ2-4 15 TRBV27 ASSLSIPGVAKNIQY
TRBJ1-3 14 TRBV13 ASSLGSGLSGNTIY
TRBJ1-1 14 TRBV15 ATSRVVGRGHTEAF
TRBJ2-7 9 TRBV20-1 SAIPEYEQY
TRBJ2-1 12 TRBV29-1 SVDLTSGGYEQF
TRBJ1-1 12 TRBV2 ASSTQGQNTEAF
TRBJ1-1 12 TRBV2 ASSLRQGANEAF
TRBJ2-7 10 TRBV14 ASSQERGEQY
TRBJ2-1 11 TRBV10-3 AIKGTGWDEQF
TRBJ2-2 12 TRBV11-1 ASRRAGNTGELF
TRBJ2-7 9 TRBV11-1 ASSWGGEQY
TRBJ2-2 11 TRBV6-1 ASRPAGGGELF
TRBJ2-5 12 TRBV28 ASSLTSAQETQY
TRBJ1-2 11 TRBV10-3 AISPSSEYGYT
TRBJ2-7 10 TRBV5-6 ASSRGGGEQY
TRBJ2-7 12 TRBV18 ASSLLGGKDEQY
TRBJ1-3 11 TRBV28 ASAGGGGNTIY
TRBJ1-2 12 TRBV7-2 ASSSEGSSYGYT
TRBJ1-4 12 TRBV4-2 ASSQGQGHEKLF
TRBJ1-4 13 TRBV30 AWSSQEGTNEKLF
TRBJ1-2 12 TRBV5-1 ASSQELGGGGYT
TRBJ2-5 14 TRBV10-1 ASSAGGSGDQETQY
TRBJ2-5 14 TRBV2 ASSASAAGGQETQY
TRBJ2-1 14 TRBV19 ASRYQGLAGGNEQF
TRBJ2-2 13 TRBV7-3 ASSPGGGGTGELF
TRBJ2-1 13 TRBV30 AWSGSPSSYNEQF
TRBJ1-3 13 TRBV5-4 ASSLAGGSGNTIY
TRBJ2-1 15 TRBV12-5 ASGLQTSGIGLNEQF
TRBJ2-5 12 TRBV9 ASSPGTRQETQY
TRBJ2-2 13 TRBV19 ASTPSGRAGGELF
TRBJ2-2 15 TRBV7-2 ASSLGPSGGNTGELF
TRBJ1-2 12 TRBV7-2 ASTLDGGPYGYT
TRBJ2-1 8 TRBV11-2 ASREIEQF
TRBJ2-1 9 TRBV30 AWNSGGPGF
TRBJ2-3 16 TRBV11-2 ASSFGRGGGLSTDTQY
TRBJ1-3 16 TRBV2 ASSLRPTGRVSGNTIY
TRBJ1-2 11 TRBV27 ASSFRTVYGYT
TRBJ2-2 12 TRBV6-1 ASSEIQGFGELF
TRBJ2-7 11 TRBV28 ASGHRGFQEQY
TRBJ2-1 12 TRBV30 AWSGDRQFHEQF
TRBJ2-2 15 TRBV28 ASSTSLRHPNTGELF
TRBJ2-5 11 TRBV2 ASSEAGEETQY
TRBJ2-5 13 TRBV27 ASSLMAGVVETQY
TRBJ2-5 10 TRBV5-6 ASSFRGETQY
TRBJ2-2 12 TRBV5-4 ASTDRGDTGELF
TRBJ2-5 13 TRBV7-2 ASSISGRGQETQY
TRBJ2-5 14 TRBV28 ASRTRLAGGPETQY
TRBJ2-1 14 TRBV5-4 ASSTGLAGVSGEQF
TRBJ2-2 14 TRBV4-1 ASSRQGGVNTGELF
TRBJ1-1 12 TRBV5-1 ASSLDRGVTEAF
TRBJ1-6 15 TRBV7-8 ASSSRTGLKLNSPLH
TRBJ2-3 14 TRBV2 ASRKSSGGSTDTQY
TRBJ2-5 11 TRBV23-1 ASSLREQETQY